These 2 T cell receptor beta chains originate from one sample sequenced in a study of response to subunit inactivated influenza vaccine. One entry per CDR3 protein, called by TCRdb with MiXCR from the RT-PCR reads. The repertoire holds hundreds of thousands of distinct CDR3 sequences, with around 11% as singletons. This sample also appeared in a second study, on T cells expressing NK-cell markers. As reported in that work: Template switching by 5'RACE with UMIs generated the TCR beta cDNA.

This sample comprised PBMCs from blood, obtained on the day of vaccination. All receptors come from a man aged 45-65 years who received an inactivated influenza vaccine.

The genes are TRBV12-3 or TRBV12-4 and TRBJ2-2; D not certain. The CDR3 contains 15 residues. Trimming shortened V by 5 bases and J by 6 bases, and 16 bases separated the two germline ends. This chain's CDR3 is CASSRLIVAAGELFF. In nucleotides, the CDR3 is TGTGCCAGCAGTCGGCTTATAGTGGCAGCCGGGGAGCTGTTTTTT.

The chain carries TRBV11-1 and TRBJ2-6, with a weak D call TRBD2 (6 bases). V was pared by 5 bases and J by 0 bases, with 17 bases between. Germline CDR1 SGHAT, CDR2 FQDESV (reference sequence). The CDR3 loop spans 18 amino acids. CDR3 bases: TGTGCCAGCAGCAGGGCGGTGGGACTCAGCTCTGGGGCCAACGTCCTGACTTTC. Translating it yields CASSRAVGLSSGANVLTF.